What follows are 18 T cell receptor beta chains derived from one specimen sequenced in a study of blood T cells in healthy people across ages. A sample-barcoded 5' primer and a J-beta primer mix were used in a second PCR of roughly 6 to 11 cycles. MiXCR was run by TCRdb on the 5' RACE reads, yielding one entry per CDR3 protein. The data hold around 2 million distinct CDR3 sequences, with approximately 40% observed a single time. The specimen sequenced was blood. These receptors originate from a human donor in good health.

The table lists this clonotype with a few counts. The V call is TRBV6-1, the J call TRBJ1-5; D gene unclear. The germline CDR1 and CDR2 sequences are MNHNS and SASEGT. Trimming removed 2 bases from V and 6 bases from J, with 5 bases in between. There are 12 residues in the CDR3. The CDR3 loop is CASSELLQPQHF. CDR3 bases: TGTGCCAGCAGTGAACTGCTTCAGCCCCAGCATTTT.

This clonotype has only a few counts. V gene TRBV27 combines with J gene TRBJ2-7, with 9 bases fitting TRBD1. This CDR3 spans 16 amino acids. Germline assignment: CDR1 MNHEY and CDR2 SMNVEV (reference sequence). J gave up 0 bases and V 5 bases, and 8 bases lay outside the gene matches. The CDR3 bases are TGTGCCAGCAGTCTCGGGACAGGGACTTTCTCCTACGAGCAGTACTTC. This sequence encodes CASSLGTGTFSYEQYF.

Details on this clonotype: At one of its ends the junction is not consistent with the germline gene, which may arise from a read error. The rearrangement links TRBV20-1 to TRBJ1-5, with D perhaps TRBD1 (5 bases). Germline V gene data show CDR1 as DFQATT and CDR2 as SNEGSKA (reference sequence). The CDR3 totals 11 residues. CDR3 nucleotide sequence: TGCAATGCTTTGGGCCAGGGGCCCCAGCATTTT. Translated, it gives CNALGQGPQHF.

V usage is TRBV15 and J usage is TRBJ1-5; D is unclear. The germline CDR1 and CDR2 sequences are LNHNV and YYDKDF (reference sequence). Trimming took off 5 bases at V and 2 bases at J, with 16 bases between the two ends. The CDR3 covers 16 residues. CDR3 sequence: CATSGNKGIRNQPQHF. The CDR3 nucleotides read TGTGCCACCAGCGGCAACAAGGGAATTCGCAATCAGCCCCAGCATTTT.

This clonotype was counted a few times. V usage is TRBV20-1 and J usage is TRBJ2-7; 7 bases match TRBD1. CDR3 length: 16 amino acids. After removal of 1 base from V and 3 bases from J, the junction contained 12 bases not matched to a gene. The germline V gene has CDR1 DFQATT and CDR2 SNEGSKA (reference sequence). In DNA, the CDR3 is TGCAGTGCTAGAGCCGAGGGACCGGGACAGCTCTACGAGCAGTACTTC. Its protein is CSARAEGPGQLYEQYF.

This clonotype has just a few counts. CDR3 residues: CASSVQPGSNYGYTF. The CDR3 DNA reads as TGTGCCAGCAGTGTCCAGCCAGGGAGTAACTATGGCTACACCTTC. The rearrangement uses TRBV6-4 and TRBJ1-2; possible D gene TRBD1, 5 bases. Trimming took 4 bases from V and 1 from J, leaving 13 bases between them. CDR3 length equals 15 residues. Germline loops: CDR1 MRHNA, CDR2 SNTAGT.

This clonotype was counted between two and nine times. The chain employs TRBV7-2 and TRBJ2-7; TRBD1 aligns across 7 bases. CDR1 is SGHTA, CDR2 FQGNSA, per germline. V trimming: 3 bases; J trimming: 1 base; junction bases outside the gene matches: 6. This CDR3 is built from 15 residues. The chain's CDR3 is CASSFHGTVSYEQYF. The CDR3, as DNA: TGTGCCAGCAGCTTTCACGGGACAGTATCCTACGAGCAGTACTTC.

The chain employs TRBV7-2 and TRBJ1-2; D remains ambiguous. Trimming shortened V by 5 bases and J by 0 bases, and 16 bases separated the two germline ends. In germline, CDR1 is SGHTA, CDR2 FQGNSA. The CDR3 is 16 residues long. The CDR3 region is CASSPLGPAANYGYTF. The CDR3 region has the DNA TGTGCCAGCAGCCCCCTCGGGCCAGCAGCTAACTATGGCTACACCTTC.

This chain connects TRBV5-1 to TRBJ1-1, with a tentative D call TRBD1 (5 bases). Trimming removed 0 bases at V and 6 bases at J, with 15 bases between. The CDR3 is 15 residues long. Germline loops: CDR1 SGHRS, CDR2 YFSETQ. In nucleotides, the CDR3 is TGCGCCAGCAGCTTGGCCCCGGGACGGGGGGCTGAAGCTTTCTTT. As protein: CASSLAPGRGAEAFF.

This chain links TRBV29-1 with TRBJ1-1; weak D call: TRBD1 (5 bases). This CDR3 is built from 12 residues. The V gene's germline CDR1 is SQVTM and CDR2 ANQGSEA. Deletions cut 7 bases from V and 1 base from J, with 10 bases between. CDR3 nucleotides: TGCAGCGAACGACAGCCGAACACTGAAGCTTTCTTT. Translating it yields CSERQPNTEAFF.

The rearrangement links TRBV20-1 to TRBJ1-5; D gene unclear. The CDR3 runs 13 residues. Germline CDR1 and CDR2: DFQATT and SNEGSKA (reference sequence). Trimming stripped 6 bases from V and 4 bases from J, with 13 bases between. Here the CDR3 DNA reads TGCAGTGCGTTAGAGGAGGTGAATCAGCCCCAGCATTTT. This sequence encodes CSALEEVNQPQHF.

Remarks on this clonotype: A much larger clone sits a single nucleotide away, making a read error possible. The DNA of the CDR3 is TGTGCCAGCAGTAGGGGACAGGGCGATGAGCAGTTCTTC. Its protein product is CASSRGQGDEQFF. The chain joins TRBV12-3 or TRBV12-4 to TRBJ2-1; 9 bases map to TRBD1. After removal of 5 bases from V and 8 bases from J, the junction contained 4 bases not matched to a gene. The CDR3 is 13 residues long.

The V call is TRBV20-1, the J call TRBJ2-1; the match to TRBD2 covers 9 bases. The CDR3 runs to 15 residues. Losses at the gene ends were 4 bases for V and 5 bases for J; bases not matched to a gene: 9. CDR1 and CDR2 from the germline V gene are DFQATT and SNEGSKA (reference sequence). The CDR3 spells CSANQGRGGDNEQFF. The CDR3 nucleotides read TGCAGTGCTAATCAGGGGCGGGGGGGAGACAATGAGCAGTTCTTC.

This chain joins TRBV20-1 and TRBJ1-1; D gene unclear. This CDR3 region has 16 residues. Germline V CDR1 and CDR2: DFQATT, SNEGSKA (reference sequence). V was shortened by 0 bases and J by 1 base, with 15 bases between the two germline ends. The CDR3 reads CSARDGSSAANTEAFF. The CDR3 nucleotides are TGCAGTGCTAGAGATGGGTCATCGGCGGCGAACACTGAAGCTTTCTTT.

This clonotype was picked up a small number of times. The chain employs TRBV29-1 and TRBJ2-7; D is perhaps TRBD2 (5 bases). The germline V gene encodes CDR1 SQVTM and CDR2 ANQGSEA. The CDR3 length is 13 residues. Trimming removed 7 bases from V and 3 bases from J, with 16 bases in between. Here the CDR3 DNA reads TGCAGCGCTACACCGGGAAGGGTCTACGAGCAGTACTTC. It yields the protein CSATPGRVYEQYF.

V and J are TRBV6-5 and TRBJ2-7; D is perhaps TRBD1 (5 bases). V was clipped by 8 bases and J by 5 bases, with 16 bases between them. Germline CDR1 MNHEY, CDR2 SVGAGI. This CDR3 comprises 13 residues. The CDR3 DNA reads as TGTGCCAGCCGAGACACTCAAGGGGACGAGCAGTACTTC. Amino acid sequence: CASRDTQGDEQYF.

This chain joins TRBV14 and TRBJ2-7; D remains unclear. The CDR3 has 17 residues. Trimming took off 0 bases at V and 0 bases at J, with 15 bases between the two ends. Germline V gene data show CDR1 as SGHDN and CDR2 as FVKESK. CDR3 loop: CASSQEVEYGTSYEQYF. CDR3 bases: TGTGCCAGCAGCCAAGAAGTAGAATACGGTACCTCCTACGAGCAGTACTTC. The full variable domain, with the rest looked up from reference TRBV14 and TRBJ2-7, is EAGVTQFPSHSVIEKGQTVTLRCDPISGHDNLYWYRRVMGKEIKFLLHFVKESKQDESGMPNNRFLAERTGGTYSTLKVQPAELEDSGVYFCASSQEVEYGTSYEQYFGPGTRLTVT.

V usage is TRBV29-1 and J usage is TRBJ2-1; the D is unclear. CDR1 is SQVTM, CDR2 ANQGSEA, per germline. V lost 3 bases and J 5 bases, leaving 14 bases between the germline ends. This CDR3 is 14 amino acids long. This chain's CDR3 is CSVEELKKNNEQFF. The CDR3 DNA reads TGCAGCGTTGAGGAACTCAAGAAGAACAATGAGCAGTTCTTC.